The subject of this entry is one T cell receptor beta chain. At least ten counts were recorded for this clonotype. Its binding antigen is unknown. Base qualities were left out, and no much larger clone turns up one base away. The entry originates in a study of neurological immune-mediated disorders (dated by TCRdb to between 2018 and 2021). Background on the whole study: Among the roughly 35 multiple sclerosis patients, roughly 31 had relapsing-remitting MS and 3 had secondary progressive MS. Peripheral blood TCR-beta repertoires from patients with HTLV-I-associated myelopathy (HAM/TSP), patients with multiple sclerosis, and healthy controls were compared in the study using UMI-based sequencing. The 90 to 120 TCR-beta libraries covered PBMC samples along with longitudinal samples, technical triplicates, and paired sorted CD4+ and CD8+ T-cell subsets. The cohort comprised 68 subjects: 15 or so HAM/TSP patients, some 35 multiple sclerosis patients and 20 healthy controls.

To synthesize cDNA, template-switch 5'RACE was performed with a primer carrying a 10-nucleotide random unique molecular identifier so that each TCR transcript was tagged. Every sequencing run covered 15-18 subjects and yielded more than 180 million TCR-beta sequences. The RNeasy kit was used to extract total RNA. The KAPA Real-time Library Amplification kit was used to amplify TCR-beta VDJ regions with primers for the TCR constant region and the 5'RACE anchor. A first PCR added sample indexes and Illumina adaptors, after which a second PCR increased the library yield. After Ampure bead purification, the roughly 650 bp TCR product was size-selected on a 2% E-gel SizeSelection system. Before pooling, library quality was assessed on a Bioanalyzer, concentration was determined with Qubit, and library quantification was performed with the Kapa Library Quantification kit. Paired-end 2 x 150 bp sequencing of the libraries was performed on an Illumina HiSeq 2500. To increase sequence diversity, roughly 24-32% phiX was spiked into each library pool. As for the original processing: The UMI-based MiGEC pipeline processed quality-filtered reads and removed over 85% of raw TCR sequences during error correction. IMGT germline references were used for aligning VDJ genes, and each clonotype was defined as a unique CDR3 amino acid sequence together with its V-J genes. Clonal expansion, Shannon diversity and CDR3 relatedness were evaluated with VDJtools (CalcPairwiseDistances, ClusterSamples), while phylogenetic trees were built in CLCbio workbench. A clone was classed as expanded if it had 8 or more unique UMIs, a cutoff based on coefficient-of-variation modelling across technical triplicates. The public reads were reanalyzed by TCRdb: fastp trimming at Q25, MiXCR alignment, in-frame beta chains only. A single entry per CDR3 protein holds the most common genes and DNA from its merged rows. The V and J calls here are based on TCRdb, not the publication. This sample holds tens of thousands of distinct CDR3 sequences; roughly 3.5% were observed only once. Less than 3% of the sample lies in the top ten.

V is reduced by 3 bases and J by 3 bases, leaving a spacing of 8 bases between them. The CDR3 spans 13 residues, from the cysteine through the phenylalanine. CDR3 DNA is the only sequence kept; it has 39 bases, read in frame from the first base. Unsorted PBMC libraries were generated from 2 million PBMCs stored in RNAlater at -80 °C until RNA extraction. Multiple sclerosis patients were enrolled in a US clinical protocol under which disease progression was evaluated by magnetic resonance imaging. PBMCs were separated from peripheral blood using Ficoll-Hypaque density gradient centrifugation and then cryopreserved in liquid nitrogen. Results and caveats for the whole study, not just this receptor: No clinical or MRI features were associated with the MS cluster, and the authors said that larger cohorts are needed. TCR clonal expansion was highest in HAM/TSP patients and lowest in MS patients, with MS patients falling below even healthy controls. Phylogenetic analysis grouped repertoires from 18 of 34 MS patients into a cluster of related CDR3 sequences, suggesting a possible repertoire-level signature. Expanded clones from different subjects shared no identical CDR3 amino acid sequences, which suggests that TCR-beta repertoires were private in all groups.

The sequence was collected from a woman between 50 and 59 years old with multiple sclerosis. Material: PBMCs. The rearrangement joined TRBV12-3 or TRBV12-4 to TRBJ1-1; perhaps TRBD1 is the D gene, with 6 bases matching. At the DNA level, the sequence is TGTGCCAGCAGTTTCGGGGGCTACACTGAAGCTTTCTTT. Translated, it reads CASSFGGYTEAFF.